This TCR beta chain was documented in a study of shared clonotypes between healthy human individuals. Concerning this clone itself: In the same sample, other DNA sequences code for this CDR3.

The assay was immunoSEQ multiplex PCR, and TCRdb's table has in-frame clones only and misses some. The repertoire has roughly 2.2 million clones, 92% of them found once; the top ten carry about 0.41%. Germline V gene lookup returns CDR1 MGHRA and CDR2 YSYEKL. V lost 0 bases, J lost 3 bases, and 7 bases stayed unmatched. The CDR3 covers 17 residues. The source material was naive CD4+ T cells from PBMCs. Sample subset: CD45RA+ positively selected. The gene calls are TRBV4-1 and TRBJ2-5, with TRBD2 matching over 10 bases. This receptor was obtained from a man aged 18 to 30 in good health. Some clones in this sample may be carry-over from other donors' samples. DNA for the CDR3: TGCGCCAGCAGCCAAGAGCGGGGGCTAGCGGGAGAAGAGACCCAGTACTTC. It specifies CASSQERGLAGEETQYF.